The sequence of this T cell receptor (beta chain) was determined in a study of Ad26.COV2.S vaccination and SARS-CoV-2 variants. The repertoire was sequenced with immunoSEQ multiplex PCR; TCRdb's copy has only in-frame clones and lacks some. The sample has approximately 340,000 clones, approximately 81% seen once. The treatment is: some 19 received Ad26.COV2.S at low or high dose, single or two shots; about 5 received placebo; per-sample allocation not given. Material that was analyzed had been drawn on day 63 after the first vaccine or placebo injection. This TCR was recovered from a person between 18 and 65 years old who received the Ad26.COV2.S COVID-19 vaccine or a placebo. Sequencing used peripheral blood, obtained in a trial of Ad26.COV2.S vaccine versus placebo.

Written as DNA, the CDR3 is TGTGCCAGCGGTAGGACAGGGAACTATGGCTACACCTTC. It yields the protein CASGRTGNYGYTF. The genes are TRBV6-5 and TRBJ1-2; 8 positions agree with TRBD1. This CDR3 region has 13 residues. Trimming removed 8 bases from V and 2 bases from J; junction bases left unmatched: 4. The germline gives CDR1 MNHEY, CDR2 SVGAGI.